These 20 T cell receptor beta chains came from one sample sequenced in a study of blood T cell repertoires in COVID-19. Sequencing used immunoSEQ multiplex PCR; TCRdb keeps in-frame clones, though not all of them. This table has over 200,000 clones, about nine tenths appearing once. The sequenced sample consisted of PBMCs or T cells enriched from blood (not recorded which). These receptors all come from a man aged 25 to 45 who had recovered from COVID-19.

The chain carries TRBV2 and TRBJ2-7, with a weak D call TRBD1 (5 bases). Germline loops: CDR1 SNHLY, CDR2 FYNNEI. The CDR3 loop spans 16 amino acids. V was clipped by 4 bases and J by 9 bases, with 25 bases between them. CDR3 sequence (DNA): TGTGCCAGCAGTGCCGAACAGGCCAGTACCCCTACGAGGCAGTACTTC. Translated: CASSAEQASTPTRQYF.

The rearrangement links TRBV30 to TRBJ1-1; D possibly corresponds to TRBD1 (5 bases). The CDR3 covers 12 residues. Trimming took off 3 bases at V and 6 bases at J, with 11 bases between the two ends. The germline V gene encodes CDR1 GTSNPN and CDR2 SVGIG (reference sequence). The CDR3 DNA is TGTGCCTGGAGGGGGGGGATCGCTGAAGCTTTCTTT. As protein: CAWRGGIAEAFF.

This clone was seen a single time. The chain joins TRBV9 to TRBJ2-2; the match to TRBD2 covers 9 bases. CDR3 length: 18 residues. The germline CDR1 and CDR2 sequences are SGDLS and YYNGEE. The V segment lost 3 bases and the J segment 4 bases; nucleotides outside the gene matches: 13. The DNA of the CDR3 is TGTGCCAGCAGCGACCCGACGGCGGGAGGGCAAGGCACCGGGGAGCTGTTTTTT. Amino acid sequence: CASSDPTAGGQGTGELFF. Full variable domain (rest looked up from reference TRBV9 and TRBJ2-2): DSGVTQTPKHLITATGQRVTLRCSPRSGDLSVYWYQQSLDQGLQFLIQYYNGEERAKGNILERFSAQQFPDLHSELNLSSLELGDSALYFCASSDPTAGGQGTGELFFGEGSRLTVL.

The rearrangement uses TRBV4-2 and TRBJ1-1; maybe TRBD1 (6 bases). The CDR3 contains 15 residues. Deletions cut 1 base from V and 1 base from J, with 10 bases between. The germline V gene encodes CDR1 LGHNA and CDR2 YNFKEQ. The CDR3 DNA is TGTGCCAGCAGCCAAGCTCACAGGGCGAACACTGAAGCTTTCTTT. Its protein is CASSQAHRANTEAFF.

CDR3 in DNA: TGCGCCAGCAGGGGGGGACAGACCCTGAACACTGAAGCTTTCTTT. It specifies CASRGGQTLNTEAFF. V is TRBV10-2 and J is TRBJ1-1, with 7 bases aligning to TRBD1. In germline, CDR1 is WSHSY, CDR2 SAAADI. This CDR3 has 15 amino acids. The V and J ends lost 6 bases and 0 bases, in that order; junction bases with no gene match: 7.

This sequence joins TRBV5-4 and TRBJ1-2, with D possibly TRBD1 on 6 matching bases. The CDR3 has 15 amino acids. The germline V and J ends were trimmed by 4 bases and 1 base, with 14 bases remaining between them. Germline lookup yields CDR1 SGHNT and CDR2 YYREEE (reference sequence). CDR3 residues: CASSGGQPVNYGYTF. The CDR3 DNA sequence: TGTGCCAGCAGCGGTGGACAGCCCGTTAACTATGGCTACACCTTC.

The gene calls are TRBV20-1 and TRBJ1-4; D possibly corresponds to TRBD1 (5 bases). The CDR3 covers 12 residues. The germline CDR1 and CDR2 sequences are DFQATT and SNEGSKA (reference sequence). V lost 3 bases to trimming and J lost 7 bases, with 9 bases between them. In DNA, the CDR3 is TGCAGTGCTAGTGGGCAGGGTGAAAAACTGTTTTTT. This encodes CSASGQGEKLFF.

The chain has TRBV27 and TRBJ2-1; D ambiguous. The length of the CDR3 is 15 residues. V lost 6 bases and J lost 0, with 12 bases in between. Germline values: CDR1 MNHEY, CDR2 SMNVEV (reference sequence). As DNA, the CDR3 is TGTGCCAGCAGGAGGCTAGAAAGCTCCTACAATGAGCAGTTCTTC. Translating it yields CASRRLESSYNEQFF.

The chain joins TRBV9 to TRBJ2-5, with 8 bases matching TRBD2. Germline assignment: CDR1 SGDLS and CDR2 YYNGEE. With V trimmed by 5 bases and J by 2 bases, 8 bases remained unmatched. CDR3 length equals 15 residues. The CDR3 DNA sequence: TGTGCCAGCAGTTGGGGCGGGGGGTCACAAGAGACCCAGTACTTC. Amino acid sequence: CASSWGGGSQETQYF.

The V gene is TRBV11-3, the J gene TRBJ2-5; 14 bases align to TRBD2. Germline CDR1 is SGHNT and CDR2 is YENEEA. CDR3 size: 17 residues. After removal of 5 bases from V and 5 bases from J, the junction contained 10 bases not matched to a gene. CDR3 DNA: TGTGCCAGCAGCCCGGATGGGACTAGCGGGAGAGCTGAGACCCAGTACTTC. Its translation: CASSPDGTSGRAETQYF.

The rearrangement links TRBV30 to TRBJ2-1, with D perhaps TRBD2 (6 bases). Germline loops: CDR1 GTSNPN, CDR2 SVGIG (reference sequence). With 8 bases removed from V and 1 base from J, the gap between germline ends came to 12 bases. The CDR3 runs 13 residues. In nucleotides, the CDR3 is TGTGCCCGCACGGGACTGTCCTACAATGAGCAGTTCTTC. Translated, it gives CARTGLSYNEQFF. Based on the CDR3 plus reference TRBV30 and TRBJ2-1, the full variable domain is SQTIHQWPATLVQPVGSPLSLECTVEGTSNPNLYWYRQAAGRGLQLLFYSVGIGQISSEVPQNLSASRPQDRQFILSSKKLLLSDSGFYLCARTGLSYNEQFFGPGTRLTVL.

The J gene is TRBJ1-2, the V gene TRBV5-4; D is unclear. The V and J ends lost 0 bases and 4 bases respectively, with 4 bases between them. The CDR3 is 12 residues long. Germline V gene data show CDR1 as SGHNT and CDR2 as YYREEE (reference sequence). The CDR3 loop reads CASSLDSYGYTF. CDR3 bases: TGTGCCAGCAGCTTGGACAGCTATGGCTACACCTTC.

The V call is TRBV24-1, the J call TRBJ1-2; maybe TRBD1 (5 bases). This CDR3 has 15 amino acids. CDR1 and CDR2 (germline): KGHDR, SFDVKD. The V and J ends lost 1 base and 7 bases respectively, with 15 bases between them. The CDR3, as DNA: TGTGCCACCAGTGATTTCGTCAATCCTAGGGGTGGCTACACCTTC. Translating it yields CATSDFVNPRGGYTF.

The V and J genes are TRBV7-9 and TRBJ1-1, with a weak D call TRBD1 (6 bases). CDR3 length equals 14 residues. Germline loops: CDR1 SEHNR, CDR2 FQNEAQ (reference sequence). V lost 1 base, J lost 2 bases, and 8 bases lay in between. As DNA, the CDR3 is TGTGCCAGCAGCTTAGGGACAGAAAACACTGAAGCTTTCTTT. It yields the protein CASSLGTENTEAFF.

The rearrangement joins TRBV6-5 to TRBJ2-7, with 10 bases that match TRBD1. Germline trimming cut 6 bases from V and 3 bases from J; bases unmatched to any gene: 8. Germline CDR1 is MNHEY and CDR2 is SVGAGI. The CDR3 sequence is 15 residues long. The CDR3 region has the DNA TGTGCCAGCAGGCCCACGGGACAGGGGATCTACGAGCAGTACTTC. Translation: CASRPTGQGIYEQYF.

The V and J genes are TRBV2 and TRBJ2-3, with 8 nucleotides matching TRBD2. The V and J ends lost 3 bases and 0 bases, in that order; junction bases with no gene match: 8. The germline CDR1 and CDR2 sequences are SNHLY and FYNNEI. There are 17 residues in the CDR3. CDR3 in DNA: TGTGCCAGCAGTGATTTGGCGGGAGGCCCTAGCACAGATACGCAGTATTTT. Translation: CASSDLAGGPSTDTQYF.

Only one count was recorded for this clone. The chain links TRBV4-3 to TRBJ2-7; TRBD2 agrees at 10 bases. The CDR3 runs to 16 residues. V was pared by 0 bases and J by 2 bases, with 4 bases of the junction left unmatched. Germline V CDR1 and CDR2: LGHNA, YSLEER. The CDR3 coding sequence is TGCGCCAGCAGCCAAGATGCGAGCGGGGGGGCCTACGAGCAGTACTTC. Translating gives CASSQDASGGAYEQYF.

V is TRBV6-4 and J is TRBJ2-2, with 7 bases that match TRBD2. V lost 3 bases to trimming and J lost 4 bases; unmatched junction nucleotides: 2. The CDR3 extends over 14 amino acids. CDR1 and CDR2 (germline): MRHNA, SNTAGT. The CDR3 sequence is CASSEREITGELFF. The CDR3, as DNA: TGTGCCAGCAGTGAGCGGGAGATCACCGGGGAGCTGTTTTTT.

The V and J genes are TRBV6-5 and TRBJ1-2, with D perhaps matching TRBD1 (5 bases). The CDR3 is made up of 14 amino acids. CDR1 and CDR2 from the germline V gene are MNHEY and SVGAGI. V was trimmed by 5 bases and J by 4 bases, leaving 14 bases between them. CDR3: CASSTDSTLYGYTF. The CDR3 DNA sequence: TGTGCCAGCAGTACCGACAGTACTCTCTATGGCTACACCTTC.

The rearrangement joins TRBV28 to TRBJ2-7, with D uncertain. The V gene lost 6 bases and the J gene lost 1 base, with 7 bases spanning the gap. Per the germline V gene, CDR1 is MDHEN and CDR2 is SYDVKM. This CDR3 has 12 residues. The CDR3 is CASSSTSYEQYF. As DNA, the CDR3 is TGTGCCAGCAGCTCGACTTCCTACGAGCAGTACTTC.